One sample yielded the 25 T cell receptor beta chains listed below, sequenced in a study of shared clonotypes between healthy human individuals. Naive CD8 cells lacked CD45RO, underwent positive selection for CCR7 and left out terminally differentiated effector memory CD45RA+ cells. Generated by immunoSEQ multiplex PCR, the TCRdb table keeps only in-frame clones and is missing some. The table has some 2 million clones, approximately 95% seen once. The sample consisted of naive CD8+ T cells sorted from blood. These receptors all stem from a man aged 18 to 30 in good health.

V usage is TRBV5-4 and J usage is TRBJ1-3; unclear D gene. CDR1 is SGHNT and CDR2 is YYREEE in the germline V gene (reference sequence). Trimming cost V 2 bases and J 5 bases, with 20 bases left between them. The CDR3 is 17 amino acids. CDR3 region: CASSFRPNSVERNTIYF. The CDR3 bases are TGTGCCAGCAGCTTCCGGCCTAATTCAGTGGAGAGAAACACCATATATTTT.

V is TRBV9 and J is TRBJ2-2; D ambiguous. This CDR3 has 17 residues. V was pared by 0 bases and J by 6 bases, with 18 bases between. CDR1 SGDLS and CDR2 YYNGEE come from the germline V gene. CDR3 nucleotides: TGTGCCAGCAGCGTAGCTCTGAAGGGATTTAGCTCCGGGGAGCTGTTTTTT. It specifies CASSVALKGFSSGELFF.

The CDR3 DNA follows: TGCGCCAGCAGCCAAGATCAAGGTAGGGATGAGCAGTTCTTC. It encodes CASSQDQGRDEQFF. V and J are TRBV4-1 and TRBJ2-1; D gene ambiguous. The ends were cut back, 0 bases at V and 8 bases at J, with 11 bases in the middle. The CDR3 spans 14 residues. Germline CDR1 reads MGHRA; CDR2 reads YSYEKL.

As for this clone: This same CDR3 is encoded by further DNA sequences in the sample. The chain uses TRBV4-1 and TRBJ2-7; 10 bases agree with TRBD1. Trimming removed 2 bases from V and 3 bases from J; junction bases left unmatched: 1. The CDR3 extends over 14 amino acids. Germline CDR1 reads MGHRA; CDR2 reads YSYEKL. Here the CDR3 reads CASSQRTGGYEQYF. CDR3 DNA sequence: TGCGCCAGCAGCCAACGGACAGGGGGCTACGAGCAGTACTTC.

The chain employs TRBV13 and TRBJ1-1, with TRBD1 identical over 8 bases. The ends lost 4 bases at V and 1 base at J; junction bases unmatched: 5. CDR1 and CDR2 (germline): PRHDT, FYEKMQ (reference sequence). The CDR3 totals 15 residues. Here the CDR3 reads CASSSRQGWNTEAFF. The CDR3 DNA follows: TGTGCCAGCAGCTCCCGACAGGGGTGGAACACTGAAGCTTTCTTT.

The chain has TRBV28 and TRBJ1-2; D is unclear. Trimming removed 2 bases from V and 4 bases from J, with 11 bases in between. This CDR3 spans 14 amino acids. CDR1 is MDHEN and CDR2 is SYDVKM in the germline V gene. CDR3 amino acids: CASSLVDGSYGYTF. CDR3 DNA sequence: TGTGCCAGCAGTTTAGTTGATGGGTCCTATGGCTACACCTTC.

This chain connects TRBV9 to TRBJ2-2; D possibly corresponds to TRBD2 (5 bases). V lost 4 bases to trimming and J lost 4 bases, with 17 bases between them. The CDR3 length is 16 residues. Germline-derived CDR1 and CDR2 are SGDLS and YYNGEE. CDR3 nucleotides: TGTGCCAGCAGCTCCCTCGGGGTCGGACCCACCGGGGAGCTGTTTTTT. This encodes CASSSLGVGPTGELFF.

In regard to this clone: Other DNA sequences in this specimen translate into the identical CDR3. This chain connects TRBV7-6 to TRBJ1-2, with TRBD1 matching 8 bases. V was clipped by 4 bases and J by 6 bases; unmatched bases: 4. The germline V gene has CDR1 SGHVS and CDR2 FNYEAQ. The length of the CDR3 is 13 residues. CDR3 sequence reads: CASSSGQGDGYTF. DNA for the CDR3: TGTGCCAGCAGCTCCGGACAGGGCGATGGCTACACCTTC.

Points on this clone: The sample holds other DNA sequences that translate to the same CDR3. The chain carries TRBV12-5 and TRBJ2-3; no clear D gene. The ends were cut back, 3 bases at V and 3 bases at J, with 4 bases in the middle. CDR1 is LGHNT, CDR2 FRNRAP, per germline. This CDR3 region has 12 residues. This CDR3 is CASGFSTDTQYF. The CDR3 DNA reads as TGTGCTAGTGGTTTTAGTACAGATACGCAGTATTTT.

The J gene is TRBJ2-7, the V gene TRBV7-9, with TRBD2 matching 11 bases. J was trimmed by 3 bases and V by 5 bases; bases with no gene match: 3. The V gene's germline CDR1 is SEHNR and CDR2 FQNEAQ (reference sequence). The CDR3 is made up of 14 amino acids. CDR3 nucleotide sequence: TGTGCCAGCAGCATACTAGCGGGAGACTACGAGCAGTACTTC. As protein: CASSILAGDYEQYF.

Concerning this clone itself: One end of the junction fails to match germline, which may point to a read error. The chain is built from TRBV10-1 and TRBJ2-1; a possible D gene is TRBD2 (6 bases). This CDR3 is 17 amino acids long. Germline CDR1 is WNHNN and CDR2 is SYGVQD (reference sequence). CDR3 DNA: TGCGCCAGCAGTGGTGATCCGGGACTCCCCCCGTCAAATGAACAGTTCTTC. This sequence encodes CASSGDPGLPPSNEQFF.

Comment on this clone: At the DNA level, this CDR3 is encoded by other sequences in the same sample as well. The chain carries TRBV9 and TRBJ2-5; a possible D gene is TRBD2 (6 bases). The CDR3 sequence is 13 residues long. Trimming removed 3 bases from V and 4 bases from J, with 10 bases in between. The germline gives CDR1 SGDLS, CDR2 YYNGEE. The CDR3 DNA reads TGTGCCAGCAGCGCCGGGGGTCCAGAGACCCAGTACTTC. Protein sequence: CASSAGGPETQYF.

The J gene is TRBJ2-3, the V gene TRBV5-6; D call uncertain. CDR1 is SGHDT and CDR2 is YYEEEE in the germline V gene. Trimming removed 2 bases from V and 2 bases from J, with 15 bases in between. The CDR3 extends over 16 amino acids. The CDR3 nucleotides are TGTGCCAGCAGCTTTCGGTTCGAGTACGACACAGATACGCAGTATTTT. It encodes CASSFRFEYDTDTQYF.

The chain uses TRBV6-5 and TRBJ2-1; 8 bases map to TRBD2. Germline V gives CDR1 MNHEY, CDR2 SVGAGI. CDR3 length: 14 residues. Losses at the gene ends were 7 bases for V and 9 bases for J; bases not matched to a gene: 11. CDR3 sequence (DNA): TGTGCCAGCAACCCAATAGCGGGAAGTAGTGAGCAGTTCTTC. Protein product: CASNPIAGSSEQFF.

This clone was counted a few times. The chain is built from TRBV27 and TRBJ1-6, with D tentatively TRBD1 (5 bases). V was clipped by 5 bases and J by 14 bases, with 10 bases between them. This CDR3 spans 11 amino acids. CDR1 MNHEY and CDR2 SMNVEV come from the germline V gene (reference sequence). The CDR3 spells CASSGGVALHF. DNA for the CDR3: TGTGCCAGCAGTGGGGGAGTCGCCCTCCACTTT.

The genes are TRBV29-1 and TRBJ2-7; 11 bases align to TRBD2. CDR3 length equals 18 residues. Germline assignment: CDR1 SQVTM and CDR2 ANQGSEA. V dropped 2 bases and J dropped 1; count of bases not matched to a gene: 13. CDR3 nucleotide sequence: TGCAGCGTTGAACAACTCACCCCTCCTAGCGGGGGGTCCTACGAGCAGTACTTC. This gives the protein CSVEQLTPPSGGSYEQYF.

This CDR3 reads CASSALIDTQYF. The CDR3 bases are TGTGCCAGCAGTGCCCTAATAGATACGCAGTATTTT. The chain recombines TRBV6-6 with TRBJ2-3; D is unclear. V was pared by 5 bases and J by 5 bases, with 8 bases between. Germline lookup yields CDR1 MNHNY and CDR2 SVGAGI (reference sequence). The length of the CDR3 is 12 residues.

The V and J genes are TRBV29-1 and TRBJ2-7, with 7 positions matching TRBD1. CDR3 length: 12 amino acids. CDR1 SQVTM and CDR2 ANQGSEA come from the germline V gene. The trim removed 6 bases at V and 1 base at J, leaving 3 bases unmatched. CDR3 amino acids: CSVGTVSYEQYF. CDR3 nucleotide sequence: TGCAGCGTAGGGACAGTTTCCTACGAGCAGTACTTC.

The chain employs TRBV30 and TRBJ1-2; 7 nucleotides agree with TRBD1. The germline V gene has CDR1 GTSNPN and CDR2 SVGIG (reference sequence). The CDR3 is made up of 13 amino acids. The ends lost 3 bases at V and 3 bases at J; junction bases unmatched: 4. The CDR3 coding sequence is TGTGCCTGGAGAACTGACAGGGACTATGGCTACACCTTC. It yields the protein CAWRTDRDYGYTF.

J is TRBJ1-1 and V is TRBV5-5, with D unresolved. Germline CDR1 and CDR2: SGHKS and YYEKEE (reference sequence). V lost 0 bases to trimming and J lost 3 bases, with 6 bases between them. The CDR3 runs to 13 residues. The CDR3 is CASSLEAYTEAFF. CDR3 sequence (DNA): TGTGCCAGCAGCTTGGAGGCCTACACTGAAGCTTTCTTT.

The chain carries TRBV7-6 and TRBJ2-1, with TRBD1 as a possible D gene (6 bases). The CDR3 runs to 18 residues. The germline V gene encodes CDR1 SGHVS and CDR2 FNYEAQ. Trimming pared 2 bases from V and 6 bases from J, leaving 23 bases between. CDR3 sequence reads: CASSLYTAIALQGNEQFF. The CDR3 DNA reads TGTGCCAGCAGCTTATATACGGCGATAGCCTTACAGGGCAATGAGCAGTTCTTC.

Concerning this clone: Distinct nucleotide sequences in the sample also encode this CDR3. The genes are TRBV4-1 and TRBJ2-2; D gene ambiguous. There are 14 residues in the CDR3. V lost 1 base and J 2 bases, leaving 5 bases between the germline ends. CDR1 and CDR2 (germline): MGHRA, YSYEKL. CDR3 protein: CASSQGANTGELFF. The CDR3 DNA sequence: TGCGCCAGCAGCCAAGGGGCTAACACCGGGGAGCTGTTTTTT.

J is TRBJ2-1 and V is TRBV6-5; 10 bases are shared with TRBD2. V was pared by 6 bases and J by 5 bases, with 7 bases of the junction left unmatched. Germline values: CDR1 MNHEY, CDR2 SVGAGI. The CDR3 runs to 15 residues. The CDR3 protein is CASRLLAGSNNEQFF. DNA for the CDR3: TGTGCCAGCAGGCTACTAGCGGGATCTAACAATGAGCAGTTCTTC.

The rearrangement joins TRBV4-1 to TRBJ2-3, with D unresolved. The CDR3 loop spans 14 amino acids. V was shortened by 0 bases and J by 5 bases, with 9 bases between the two germline ends. Germline loops: CDR1 MGHRA, CDR2 YSYEKL. This CDR3 reads CASSQDRVLDTQYF. CDR3 nucleotide sequence: TGCGCCAGCAGCCAAGATCGGGTATTAGATACGCAGTATTTT.

This sequence joins TRBV27 and TRBJ1-6, with TRBD1 identical over 8 bases. Germline V gives CDR1 MNHEY, CDR2 SMNVEV (reference sequence). V lost 4 bases to trimming and J lost 0 bases; unmatched junction nucleotides: 5. The CDR3 loop spans 17 amino acids. This CDR3 reads CASSYWTGSSYNSPLHF. Written as DNA, the CDR3 is TGTGCCAGCAGTTATTGGACAGGGAGCTCCTATAATTCACCCCTCCACTTT.